Sequencing of this TCR beta chain was carried out in a study of cytomegalovirus exposure and HLA in healthy donors. Study outcomes and limitations: Some V segments, TRBV6-2 and TRBV6-3 among them, were indistinguishable and were therefore excluded. It was confirmed in vitro that three of the CMV-associated chains were specific for CMV antigens. The Asian-associated ancestry cluster reportedly had fewer N-insertions than the approximately 690-donor mean in a later analysis.

This clone was detected a few times. Its antigen remains unknown. Nominally healthy donors provided the samples, though records likely missed some immune exposures. Trimming removed 3 bases from V and 3 bases from J; junction bases left unmatched: 6. This CDR3 is 15 amino acids long. The V gene's germline CDR1 is SGHNT and CDR2 YYREEE (reference sequence). Amplification used 60 Vbeta primers and 13 Jbeta primers. The method was immunoSEQ multiplex PCR; TCRdb's version includes in-frame clones alone and lacks a portion of them. Of 95,000 to 150,000 clones in the sample, approximately 66% are singletons; the top ten hold under 9.5%.

The sequencing sample was made of PBMCs. The chain combines TRBV5-4 with TRBJ1-1; TRBD1 matches 9 bases. The receptor was isolated from a woman in her forties in good health and CMV-seropositive. CDR3: CASSSSTGGYTEAFF. The CDR3 DNA reads as TGTGCCAGCAGCTCGTCGACAGGGGGGTACACTGAAGCTTTCTTT.